These 23 T cell receptor beta chains share one sample of origin, sequenced in a study of blood T cells in healthy people across ages. The use of a sample-barcoded 5' primer and a J-beta primer mix characterized a second PCR of about 7 to 12 cycles. One entry per CDR3 protein results from TCRdb running MiXCR on the 5' RACE reads. The data show fewer than 2,000,000 distinct CDR3 sequences, approximately 40% seen once. Sequenced input: blood. All receptors come from a human donor in good health.

The V gene is TRBV27, the J gene TRBJ2-7; unclear D gene. This CDR3 is 14 amino acids long. Germline V CDR1 and CDR2: MNHEY, SMNVEV (reference sequence). V lost 5 bases, J lost 3 bases, and 14 bases lay in between. The CDR3 sequence: CASSSHSELYEQYF. In nucleotides, the CDR3 is TGTGCCAGCAGTAGCCACAGCGAACTCTACGAGCAGTACTTC.

This clonotype showed up just a few times. This sequence joins TRBV20-1 and TRBJ2-7; D is unclear. CDR1 is DFQATT and CDR2 is SNEGSKA in the germline V gene (reference sequence). CDR3 length: 11 amino acids. The ends were cut back, 4 bases at V and 3 bases at J, with 7 bases in the middle. The CDR3 here is CSAIQNYEQYF. As DNA, the CDR3 is TGCAGTGCTATCCAGAACTACGAGCAGTACTTC.

This chain links TRBV3-1 with TRBJ2-6; D not resolved. Germline assignment: CDR1 LGHDT and CDR2 YNNKEL (reference sequence). The CDR3 loop spans 12 amino acids. The V gene lost 0 bases and the J gene lost 12 bases, with 6 bases spanning the gap. CDR3 DNA sequence: TGTGCCAGCAGCCAAGATTTCATCGTCCTGACTTTC. Amino acids: CASSQDFIVLTF.

This clonotype has just a few counts. The V gene is TRBV20-1, the J gene TRBJ2-5; 7 positions match TRBD1. Losses at the gene ends were 8 bases for V and 2 bases for J; bases not matched to a gene: 2. CDR1 is DFQATT and CDR2 is SNEGSKA in the germline V gene (reference sequence). The CDR3 consists of 11 residues. The CDR3 spells CSLTGQETQYF. For the CDR3, the DNA is TGCAGTCTGACAGGGCAAGAGACCCAGTACTTC.

The gene calls are TRBV28 and TRBJ2-1; D perhaps matches TRBD1 (6 bases). The CDR3 extends over 16 amino acids. Germline assignment: CDR1 MDHEN and CDR2 SYDVKM. V shed 4 bases and J shed 3 bases, with 16 bases lying between them. The CDR3 protein is CASSSGTMINYNEQFF. In nucleotides, the CDR3 is TGTGCCAGCAGTTCCGGGACAATGATAAACTACAATGAGCAGTTCTTC. The full variable domain, rest sourced from reference TRBV28 and TRBJ2-1, is DVKVTQSSRYLVKRTGEKVFLECVQDMDHENMFWYRQDPGLGLRLIYFSYDVKMKEKGDIPEGYSVSREKKERFSLILESASTNQTSMYLCASSSGTMINYNEQFFGPGTRLTVL.

This sequence joins TRBV20-1 and TRBJ1-2, with a weak D call TRBD1 (6 bases). The CDR3 length is 13 residues. Germline CDR1 is DFQATT and CDR2 is SNEGSKA (reference sequence). V was trimmed by 6 bases and J by 4 bases, leaving 15 bases between them. This CDR3 is CSAEDRRGYGYTF. In DNA form, the CDR3 reads TGCAGTGCCGAAGACAGGAGAGGCTATGGCTACACCTTC.

DNA of the CDR3: TGTGCCAGCTCCGACAGCCCCTCCTACGAGCAGTACTTC. As protein: CASSDSPSYEQYF. The rearrangement joins TRBV2 to TRBJ2-7; D is possibly TRBD1 (5 bases). The ends were cut back, 8 bases at V and 0 bases at J, with 11 bases in the middle. CDR1 and CDR2 (germline): SNHLY, FYNNEI. The CDR3 loop spans 13 amino acids.

The chain is built from TRBV12-3 or TRBV12-4 and TRBJ1-1; D possibly corresponds to TRBD1 (6 bases). The CDR3 loop spans 14 amino acids. V dropped 6 bases and J dropped 3 bases, with 14 bases sitting between them. In DNA form, the CDR3 reads TGTGCCAGCAGCCAGGGGTTTGAGGACACTGAAGCTTTCTTT. This translates into CASSQGFEDTEAFF.

This clonotype was observed a few times. The CDR3 reads CASSYFGDSGSGYTF. Written as DNA, the CDR3 is TGTGCCAGCAGTTACTTCGGTGACAGTGGTTCCGGCTACACCTTC. The chain has TRBV6-2 or TRBV6-3 and TRBJ1-2; tentatively, D is TRBD1 (5 bases). Germline V gives CDR1 MNHEY, CDR2 SVGEGT. V was shortened by 1 base and J by 8 bases, with 17 bases between the two germline ends. The CDR3 length is 15 residues.

This clonotype was observed a handful of times. The chain has TRBV7-2 and TRBJ1-2; 7 nucleotides align to TRBD1. CDR1 and CDR2 (germline): SGHTA, FQGNSA. The CDR3 runs 16 residues. The J segment lost 8 bases and the V segment lost 5 bases, leaving 17 bases of the junction unmatched. CDR3 residues: CASSQLAGQGVYGYTF. CDR3 coding DNA: TGTGCCAGCAGCCAGCTAGCCGGGCAGGGGGTTTACGGCTACACCTTC.

The chain combines TRBV29-1 with TRBJ2-7; 12 nucleotides agree with TRBD1. Germline-derived CDR1 and CDR2 are SQVTM and ANQGSEA. J gave up 7 bases and V 2 bases, and 12 bases lay outside the gene matches. The CDR3 extends over 16 amino acids. The CDR3 here is CSVERTGTGGAGEQYF. In nucleotides, the CDR3 is TGCAGCGTTGAACGAACCGGGACAGGGGGCGCGGGGGAGCAGTACTTC.

V gene TRBV5-1 combines with J gene TRBJ2-1; 10 positions match TRBD1. V shed 6 bases and J 5 bases; nucleotides not matched to a gene: 8. The CDR3 is made up of 15 amino acids. CDR1 is SGHRS, CDR2 YFSETQ, per germline. DNA of the CDR3: TGCGCCAGCACAACGGGCGGGACAGGGGACAATGAGCAGTTCTTC. The encoded protein is CASTTGGTGDNEQFF.

This chain uses TRBV7-9 with TRBJ1-6; D may be TRBD1 (6 bases). Trimming shortened V by 6 bases and J by 14 bases, and 17 bases separated the two germline ends. The CDR3 is made up of 13 amino acids. Germline V gene sequence: CDR1 SEHNR, CDR2 FQNEAQ (reference sequence). The CDR3 reads CASSLQGRSSLHF. The CDR3 region has the DNA TGTGCCAGCAGTTTACAGGGCCGGTCGTCCCTCCACTTT.

CDR3 amino acids: CASSPDGTSRNEQFF. The CDR3 nucleotides are TGTGCCAGCAGCCCCGACGGGACTAGCCGCAATGAGCAGTTCTTC. This sequence joins TRBV3-1 and TRBJ2-1, with 9 bases that match TRBD2. The CDR3 has 15 residues. V dropped 4 bases and J dropped 6; count of bases not matched to a gene: 7. The germline V gene has CDR1 LGHDT and CDR2 YNNKEL (reference sequence).

This rearrangement joins TRBV6-5 to TRBJ2-3; TRBD1 matches 7 bases. CDR1 is MNHEY, CDR2 SVGAGI, per germline. The CDR3 sequence is 15 residues long. V trimming: 2 bases; J trimming: 5 bases; junction bases outside the gene matches: 7. The CDR3, as DNA: TGTGCCAGCAGTTACGGACTGAACAGGGGAGATACGCAGTATTTT. Encoded protein: CASSYGLNRGDTQYF.

V usage is TRBV6-5 and J usage is TRBJ2-4; tentatively, D is TRBD2 (6 bases). The CDR3 loop spans 15 amino acids. Trimming cost V 8 bases and J 13 bases, with 27 bases left between them. From germline, CDR1 is MNHEY and CDR2 SVGAGI. This chain's CDR3 is CASASAGLPVLEQYF. In DNA form, the CDR3 reads TGTGCCAGCGCTAGCGCCGGACTCCCGGTGTTGGAGCAGTACTTC.

V is TRBV3-1 and J is TRBJ2-5, with 7 bases identical to TRBD2. V dropped 2 bases and J dropped 5; count of bases not matched to a gene: 5. This CDR3 is 14 amino acids long. Germline V lookup: CDR1 LGHDT, CDR2 YNNKEL (reference sequence). The CDR3 region is CASSQMYSGETQYF. DNA for the CDR3: TGTGCCAGCAGCCAAATGTATAGCGGGGAGACCCAGTACTTC.

This sequence joins TRBV20-1 and TRBJ2-5; possibly TRBD2 for D (5 bases). The length of the CDR3 is 17 residues. V lost 5 bases and J lost 5, with 27 bases in between. CDR1 and CDR2 (germline): DFQATT, SNEGSKA (reference sequence). The CDR3 DNA is TGCAGTGCTTCCCGCACCTTAGTTGTCGGGGAGAGTGAGACCCAGTACTTC. Amino acids: CSASRTLVVGESETQYF.

In its sample, this clonotype was seen a few times. The chain is built from TRBV28 and TRBJ2-5, with unresolved D. There are 14 residues in the CDR3. V shed 6 bases and J shed 0 bases, with 11 bases lying between them. From germline, CDR1 is MDHEN and CDR2 SYDVKM. DNA of the CDR3: TGTGCCAGCAGCCCTTTTGGGTACCAAGAGACCCAGTACTTC. Protein product: CASSPFGYQETQYF.

The chain joins TRBV7-8 to TRBJ1-5, with D maybe TRBD1 (5 bases). Germline CDR1 SGHVS, CDR2 FQNEAQ. The CDR3 covers 15 residues. V lost 2 bases to trimming and J lost 7 bases, with 15 bases between them. The CDR3 DNA reads TGTGCCAGCAGCTTAACTGTAGAGGGACCCCAGCCCCAGCATTTT. Translating gives CASSLTVEGPQPQHF.

The DNA of the CDR3 is TGTGCCAGCAGCTTACAGGGTCAAACTGAAGCTTTCTTT. Translation: CASSLQGQTEAFF. The chain recombines TRBV7-3 with TRBJ1-1; D might be TRBD1 (5 bases). Germline V lookup: CDR1 SGHTA, CDR2 FQGTGA. V shed 2 bases and J shed 5 bases, with 9 bases lying between them. The CDR3 covers 13 residues.

This sequence joins TRBV6-2 or TRBV6-3 and TRBJ2-3, with TRBD2 matching 10 bases. The CDR3 spans 16 residues. J gave up 6 bases and V 0 bases, and 6 bases lay outside the gene matches. Germline V gene sequence: CDR1 MNHEY, CDR2 SVGEGT. This CDR3 is CASSYSPAGGPDTQYF. CDR3 DNA: TGTGCCAGCAGTTACTCCCCAGCGGGGGGGCCGGATACGCAGTATTTT.

The chain employs TRBV20-1 and TRBJ1-1, with 11 bases fitting TRBD1. Germline V CDR1 and CDR2: DFQATT, SNEGSKA (reference sequence). The CDR3 totals 12 residues. The CDR3 spells CRQGQGDTEAFF. The CDR3 DNA is TGCAGACAGGGACAGGGGGACACTGAAGCTTTCTTT.